This T cell receptor beta chain was identified during a study of shared clonotypes between healthy human individuals. Overall study context: The cohort had a couple of women and a few men, ages 18 to 49.

Libraries were prepared by immunoSEQ multiplex PCR; TCRdb keeps only in-frame clonotypes and omits some of them. The sample lists approximately 500,000 clones, more than 75% seen once, with more than 10% in the top ten. This CDR3 is 16 amino acids long. Germline V gene data show CDR1 as SGHTA and CDR2 as FQGNSA. Unmatched junction bases numbered 4, after V lost 0 bases and J lost 3 bases. The donors were adults (healthy and HIV-negative) with no recent acute infections or vaccinations. The chain is built from TRBV7-2 and TRBJ1-3, with 8 bases lining up with TRBD1. Sample: PBMCs. The clonotype comes from a woman aged 40 to 49 in good health. Some clones in this sample may be carry-over from other donors' samples. CDR3 protein: CASSLAMTGDGNTIYF. Here the CDR3 DNA reads TGTGCCAGCAGCTTAGCCATGACAGGGGATGGAAACACCATATATTTT.